These T cell receptor beta chains were read from a single sample in a study of T-cell reconstitution after alpha-beta-depleted transplantation in children. TCRdb processed the PCR reads anew with MiXCR; each CDR3 protein has one entry. This sample yields about 580,000 distinct CDR3 sequences, of which 20% to 25% are seen a single time; 11% to 15% belongs to the top ten. The source was PBMCs, mostly from graft donor cells, collected 360 days after TCRalphabeta/CD19-depleted stem cell transplant. Every receptor here comes from a boy under three years old who had a stem cell transplant for acute myeloid leukemia, so the T cells may come from the graft donor. The CDR3 runs from the conserved cysteine through the conserved F or W. D genes are given only for firm matches. Expanded clones are given a class, and other clones once, few, many or no size at all.

d_call: NA; v_call: TRBV12-5; clone_size: NA; j_call: TRBJ1-2; cdr3_aa: CASGLVGDYGYTF; cdr3_nt: TGTGCTAGTGGTTTGGTCGGGGACTATGGCTACACCTTC
d_call: NA; v_call: TRBV7-9; clone_size: few; j_call: TRBJ1-4; cdr3_aa: CASSKGKVEGTTNEKLFF; cdr3_nt: TGTGCCAGCAGCAAAGGCAAAGTCGAGGGAACAACTAATGAAAAACTGTTTTTT
d_call: NA; v_call: TRBV2; clone_size: many; j_call: TRBJ2-7; cdr3_aa: CASSPSIGEQYF; cdr3_nt: TGTGCCAGCAGTCCCTCTATCGGTGAGCAGTACTTC
d_call: NA; v_call: TRBV11-2; clone_size: many; j_call: TRBJ1-5; cdr3_aa: CASSLVLNQPQHF; cdr3_nt: TGTGCCAGCAGCTTAGTTTTAAATCAGCCCCAGCATTTT
d_call: NA; v_call: TRBV20-1; clone_size: many; j_call: TRBJ2-3; cdr3_aa: CSARGRPALNTQYF; cdr3_nt: TGCAGTGCGCGAGGACGGCCCGCTCTGAATACGCAGTATTTT
d_call: NA; v_call: TRBV20-1; clone_size: many; j_call: TRBJ2-3; cdr3_aa: CSASQGSKYTDTQYF; cdr3_nt: TGCAGTGCTTCGCAGGGTTCTAAGTACACAGATACGCAGTATTTT
d_call: NA; v_call: TRBV20-1; clone_size: few; j_call: TRBJ1-1; cdr3_aa: CSARTASRTEAFF; cdr3_nt: TGCAGTGCTAGAACGGCCTCTCGCACTGAAGCTTTCTTT
d_call: NA; v_call: TRBV12-3/TRBV12-4; clone_size: NA; j_call: TRBJ1-1; cdr3_aa: CASCVGALGRAFF; cdr3_nt: TGTGCCAGCTGCGTGGGGGCACTGGGGAGGGCTTTCTTT
d_call: TRBD1; v_call: TRBV6-1; clone_size: few; j_call: TRBJ1-4; cdr3_aa: CASRNRGPNEKLFF; cdr3_nt: TGTGCCAGCAGAAACAGGGGCCCTAATGAAAAACTGTTTTTT
d_call: NA; v_call: TRBV20-1; clone_size: NA; j_call: TRBJ2-7; cdr3_aa: CSARTGPDEQYF; cdr3_nt: TGCAGTGCTAGGACAGGACCGGACGAGCAGTACTTC
d_call: NA; v_call: TRBV12-3/TRBV12-4; clone_size: many; j_call: TRBJ2-2; cdr3_aa: CASSARTGTGELFF; cdr3_nt: TGTGCCAGCAGCGCCCGGACTGGGACCGGGGAGCTGTTTTTT
d_call: TRBD2; v_call: TRBV10-3; clone_size: NA; j_call: TRBJ2-4; cdr3_aa: CTISLIASGDLAKNIQYF; cdr3_nt: TGTACCATCAGCCTCATTGCTAGCGGGGATCTAGCCAAAAACATTCAGTACTTC
d_call: NA; v_call: TRBV5-1; clone_size: few; j_call: TRBJ2-7; cdr3_aa: CASSLMGVGHKGTNEQYF; cdr3_nt: TGCGCCAGCAGCTTGATGGGTGTAGGGCATAAAGGCACTAACGAGCAGTACTTC
d_call: NA; v_call: TRBV12-3/TRBV12-4; clone_size: many; j_call: TRBJ2-7; cdr3_aa: CASSFPRRGGAEQYF; cdr3_nt: TGTGCCAGCAGTTTTCCCCGCAGGGGAGGGGCCGAGCAGTACTTC
d_call: NA; v_call: TRBV5-8; clone_size: NA; j_call: TRBJ2-1; cdr3_aa: CASSSVNVYNEQFF; cdr3_nt: TGTGCCAGCAGCTCCGTAAATGTTTACAATGAGCAGTTCTTC
d_call: NA; v_call: TRBV2; clone_size: many; j_call: TRBJ1-5; cdr3_aa: CASSDERVRQPQHF; cdr3_nt: TGTGCCAGCAGTGATGAACGGGTACGTCAGCCCCAGCATTTT
d_call: NA; v_call: TRBV25-1; clone_size: many; j_call: TRBJ2-5; cdr3_aa: CASTTGLETQYF; cdr3_nt: TGTGCCAGCACGACAGGTCTAGAGACCCAGTACTTC
d_call: NA; v_call: TRBV20-1; clone_size: many; j_call: TRBJ1-1; cdr3_aa: CSARVYVNTEAFF; cdr3_nt: TGCAGTGCTAGAGTTTACGTGAACACTGAAGCTTTCTTT
d_call: NA; v_call: TRBV20-1; clone_size: NA; j_call: TRBJ2-3; cdr3_aa: CSARWGLPTDTQYF; cdr3_nt: TGCAGTGCTAGATGGGGGCTGCCCACAGATACGCAGTATTTT
d_call: NA; v_call: TRBV12-3/TRBV12-4; clone_size: NA; j_call: TRBJ2-3; cdr3_aa: CASSFSPDGTQYF; cdr3_nt: TGTGCCAGCAGTTTTAGTCCCGATGGGACGCAGTATTTT
d_call: NA; v_call: TRBV29-1; clone_size: many; j_call: TRBJ1-2; cdr3_aa: CSAREYGYTF; cdr3_nt: TGCAGCGCTCGGGAGTATGGCTACACCTTC
d_call: NA; v_call: TRBV6-1; clone_size: few; j_call: TRBJ2-6; cdr3_aa: CASKDRESGANVLTF; cdr3_nt: TGTGCCAGCAAGGATCGGGAATCTGGGGCCAACGTCCTGACTTTC
d_call: TRBD2; v_call: TRBV20-1; clone_size: many; j_call: TRBJ2-3; cdr3_aa: CSANGIELAGRRTDTQYF; cdr3_nt: TGCAGTGCTAACGGCATTGAACTAGCGGGGAGACGCACAGATACGCAGTATTTT
d_call: TRBD2; v_call: TRBV10-3; clone_size: NA; j_call: TRBJ2-7; cdr3_aa: CAISERVRGGPGEQYF; cdr3_nt: TGTGCCATCAGCGAGCGGGTGCGGGGGGGTCCGGGCGAGCAGTACTTC
d_call: TRBD1; v_call: TRBV5-1; clone_size: many; j_call: TRBJ1-6; cdr3_aa: CASSLGQGNSPLHF; cdr3_nt: TGTGCCAGCAGCCTCGGACAGGGGAATTCACCCCTCCACTTT
d_call: NA; v_call: TRBV5-1; clone_size: NA; j_call: TRBJ2-3; cdr3_aa: CASVAGSSTDTQYF; cdr3_nt: TGCGCCAGCGTGGCGGGCTCTAGCACAGATACGCAGTATTTT
d_call: NA; v_call: TRBV12-3/TRBV12-4; clone_size: many; j_call: TRBJ1-2; cdr3_aa: CASSPQTFNYGYTF; cdr3_nt: TGTGCCAGCAGTCCCCAGACTTTTAACTATGGCTACACCTTC
d_call: TRBD2; v_call: TRBV7-9; clone_size: many; j_call: TRBJ2-1; cdr3_aa: CASSFKTSGGAHEQFF; cdr3_nt: TGTGCCAGCAGCTTCAAGACTAGCGGGGGGGCACATGAGCAGTTCTTC